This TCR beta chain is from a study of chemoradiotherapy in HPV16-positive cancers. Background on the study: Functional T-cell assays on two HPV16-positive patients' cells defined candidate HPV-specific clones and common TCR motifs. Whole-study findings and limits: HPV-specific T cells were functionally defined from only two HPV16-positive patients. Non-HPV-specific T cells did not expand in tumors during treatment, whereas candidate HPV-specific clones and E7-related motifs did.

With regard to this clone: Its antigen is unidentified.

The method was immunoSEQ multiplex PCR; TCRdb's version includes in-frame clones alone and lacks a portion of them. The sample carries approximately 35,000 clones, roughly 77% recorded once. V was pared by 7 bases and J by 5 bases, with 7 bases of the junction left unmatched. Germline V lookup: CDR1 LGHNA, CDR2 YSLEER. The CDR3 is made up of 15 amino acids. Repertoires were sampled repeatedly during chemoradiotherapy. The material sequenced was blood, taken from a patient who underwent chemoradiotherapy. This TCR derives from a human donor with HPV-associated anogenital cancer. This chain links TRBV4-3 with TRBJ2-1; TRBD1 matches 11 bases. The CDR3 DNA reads TGCGCCAGCACCTTGGACAGGGGGCTCGACAATGAGCAGTTCTTC. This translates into CASTLDRGLDNEQFF.